Shown below are 13 T cell receptor beta chains from a single sample sequenced in a study of T-cell reconstitution after alpha-beta-depleted transplantation in children. Using unique molecular identifiers, the investigators prepared the TCRbeta library. TCRdb ran MiXCR on the PCR reads and lists one entry per CDR3 protein. The table lists 85,000 to 120,000 distinct CDR3 sequences, about 8% of them singletons. Sequencing used PBMCs, obtained before TCRalphabeta/CD19-depleted stem cell transplant. All receptors derive from a boy aged 2 to 10 with acute lymphoblastic leukemia, due to receive a stem cell transplant.

This clonotype was counted ten times or more. This chain links TRBV27 with TRBJ1-3, with D perhaps TRBD1 (6 bases). Germline V lookup: CDR1 MNHEY, CDR2 SMNVEV (reference sequence). The germline V and J ends were trimmed by 0 bases and 1 base, with 10 bases remaining between them. This CDR3 is built from 16 residues. The CDR3 sequence: CASSLSGQVSGNTIYF. CDR3 in DNA: TGTGCCAGCAGTTTATCGGGACAAGTATCTGGAAACACCATATATTTT.

The chain uses TRBV7-8 and TRBJ1-5; D gene uncertain. Trimming pared 3 bases from V and 3 bases from J, leaving 9 bases between. This CDR3 region has 14 residues. Looked up from germline, CDR1 is SGHVS and CDR2 is FQNEAQ. The CDR3 DNA reads TGTGCCAGCAGCTTTCGGCAGACCAATCAGCCCCAGCATTTT. Translating gives CASSFRQTNQPQHF.

This clonotype was counted many times. The CDR3 DNA sequence: TGTGCCAGCAGCTTAGGGGGGGTTAACACCGGGGAGCTGTTTTTT. Protein product: CASSLGGVNTGELFF. This chain links TRBV7-2 with TRBJ2-2; D might be TRBD2 (6 bases). This CDR3 is 15 amino acids long. The V end was cut by 1 base, the J end by 2 bases, with 8 bases between. CDR1 is SGHTA, CDR2 FQGNSA, per germline.

This clonotype has a handful of counts. The chain couples TRBV12-3 or TRBV12-4 to TRBJ2-3; D gene ambiguous. This CDR3 has 13 residues. V gave up 7 bases and J gave up 4 bases, with 12 bases separating them. The CDR3 DNA is TGTGCCAGCACCCCTCTACCGGCAGATACGCAGTATTTT. Its translation is CASTPLPADTQYF.

This clonotype was detected ten times or more. Here the CDR3 DNA reads TGTGCCAGCAGCTTAGAGGCGGGAGTTTACAATGAGCAGTTCTTC. It translates to CASSLEAGVYNEQFF. The chain recombines TRBV7-2 with TRBJ2-1; 7 nucleotides line up with TRBD2. Germline CDR1 is SGHTA and CDR2 is FQGNSA. The V segment lost 1 base and the J segment 4 bases; nucleotides outside the gene matches: 4. This CDR3 contains 15 residues.

In its sample, this clonotype was seen many times. The rearrangement uses TRBV5-1 and TRBJ2-7; a weak D match, TRBD2 (7 bases). V lost 3 bases and J 5 bases, leaving 15 bases between the germline ends. Germline V gene sequence: CDR1 SGHRS, CDR2 YFSETQ. This CDR3 region has 14 residues. The CDR3 loop is CASSSLGGLHEQYF. For the CDR3, the DNA is TGCGCCAGCAGCTCCCTCGGGGGGCTCCACGAGCAGTACTTC.

At least ten counts were recorded for this clonotype. The V gene is TRBV14, the J gene TRBJ2-7; D might be TRBD1 or TRBD2, each matching 5 bases. CDR1 is SGHDN and CDR2 is FVKESK in the germline V gene. The CDR3 contains 16 residues. Trimming removed 1 base from V and 3 bases from J, with 16 bases in between. DNA for the CDR3: TGTGCCAGCAGCCAAGCAGGGAGTCCTGGAGGCTACGAGCAGTACTTC. Protein product: CASSQAGSPGGYEQYF.

Many counts were recorded for this clonotype. The chain combines TRBV29-1 with TRBJ1-1; D not resolved. The V and J ends lost 7 bases and 10 bases respectively, with 16 bases between them. This CDR3 spans 11 amino acids. In germline, CDR1 is SQVTM, CDR2 ANQGSEA. Here the CDR3 DNA reads TGCAGCGCCTTAGGGCAGGAGGGAGCTTTCTTT. Translation: CSALGQEGAFF.

The chain links TRBV15 to TRBJ2-3; possibly TRBD2 for D (6 bases). This CDR3 region has 15 residues. CDR1 is LNHNV, CDR2 YYDKDF, per germline (reference sequence). V dropped 5 bases and J dropped 2 bases, with 14 bases sitting between them. CDR3 sequence (DNA): TGTGCCACCAGCTCTCGGGACTTATACACAGATACGCAGTATTTT. Translated: CATSSRDLYTDTQYF. Filled out from reference TRBV15 and TRBJ2-3, the complete variable domain reads DAMVIQNPRYQVTQFGKPVTLSCSQTLNHNVMYWYQQKSSQAPKLLFHYYDKDFNNEADTPDNFQSRRPNTSFCFLDIRSPGLGDTAMYLCATSSRDLYTDTQYFGPGTRLTVL.

The table lists this clonotype with many counts. The V and J genes are TRBV12-3 or TRBV12-4 and TRBJ2-1; D unclear. V was cut by 4 bases and J by 8 bases, with 12 bases left in between. The CDR3 totals 13 residues. The CDR3 reads CASSSGRSYEQFF. The CDR3 nucleotides read TGTGCCAGCAGTTCAGGACGTTCATATGAGCAGTTCTTC.

This clonotype showed up many times. CDR3 sequence reads: CASSRTGNTYEQYF. In nucleotides, the CDR3 is TGTGCCAGCAGTCGGACAGGGAACACCTACGAGCAGTACTTC. The chain has TRBV12-3 or TRBV12-4 and TRBJ2-7; 8 nucleotides align to TRBD1. This CDR3 has 14 residues. Unmatched junction bases numbered 5, after V lost 5 bases and J lost 2 bases.

This clonotype was observed at least ten times. The rearrangement joins TRBV2 to TRBJ1-5; D ambiguous. Trimming left V 7 bases short and J 4 bases short, with 11 bases between. CDR1 is SNHLY and CDR2 is FYNNEI in the germline V gene. The CDR3 loop spans 13 amino acids. In DNA, the CDR3 is TGTGCCAGCACAAGGTCTGGAAATCAGCCCCAGCATTTT. Translated, it gives CASTRSGNQPQHF.

This clonotype has a count of ten or more. V usage is TRBV12-5 and J usage is TRBJ2-2; D may be TRBD2 (7 bases). From germline, CDR1 is LGHNT and CDR2 FRNRAP. The CDR3 extends over 15 amino acids. V lost 3 bases to trimming and J lost 3 bases, with 11 bases between them. CDR3 sequence: CASGFGGPYTGELFF. The CDR3 DNA is TGTGCTAGTGGTTTCGGGGGGCCTTACACCGGGGAGCTGTTTTTT.